This TCR beta chain is drawn from a study of early T cells in non-severe SARS-CoV-2 infection. Unique molecular identifiers were added to individual cDNA molecules. Each CDR3 protein gets one entry after TCRdb re-called the 5' RACE reads with MiXCR. Of about 44,000 distinct CDR3 sequences listed, around 6% are singletons. This clonotype occurred many times. Germline assignment: CDR1 LGHNA and CDR2 YSLEER. The CDR3 has 17 amino acids. The V and J ends lost 4 bases and 0 bases respectively, with 15 bases between them. Sequencing was carried out using whole blood. This sequence originates from an adult who was a healthcare worker with PCR-confirmed SARS-CoV-2 infection or an uninfected control (not recorded which). J is TRBJ2-2 and V is TRBV4-3, with D perhaps given as TRBD1 or TRBD2 (6 bases each). CDR3 coding DNA: TGCGCCAGCAGCCCGGGGGCGCGGGGAACGAACACCGGGGAGCTGTTTTTT. This encodes CASSPGARGTNTGELFF.